This T cell receptor (beta chain) was identified during a study of T cells in Graves' hyperthyroidism and ophthalmopathy. Findings of the study overall: Model output signaled ophthalmopathy a median about 6.3 months ahead of onset. Also found in blood were most expanded thyroid clonotypes above 0.001.

For the diagnoses, clinical symptoms, serum thyroxine and TRAb, thyroid ultrasound and orbital computed tomography were used. This sample holds PBMCs from less than 11 ml fresh peripheral blood. It was RNA transcripts that yielded the amplified TCR beta CDR3 regions. Researchers ran a first-round RT-PCR on the TCR CDR3 using the HTBI primer set. TCRdb processed the multiplex PCR reads anew with MiXCR; each CDR3 protein has one entry. The table lists under 350,000 distinct CDR3 sequences, around a fifth of them singletons, with around half in the top ten. CDR3 length: 18 amino acids. The germline V gene encodes CDR1 SEHNR and CDR2 FQNEAQ (reference sequence). Trimming removed 5 bases at V and 0 bases at J, with 19 bases between. Many counts were recorded for this clonotype. Its antigen is as yet unknown.

The source material was blood. The TCR originated in a woman aged 50 to 60 with Graves' hyperthyroidism. The rearrangement uses TRBV7-9 and TRBJ1-4, with D possibly being TRBD1 (5 bases). CDR3: CASSPPGFGSATNEKLFF. The CDR3 DNA reads TGTGCCAGCAGCCCCCCAGGGTTCGGCTCTGCAACTAATGAAAAACTGTTTTTT.